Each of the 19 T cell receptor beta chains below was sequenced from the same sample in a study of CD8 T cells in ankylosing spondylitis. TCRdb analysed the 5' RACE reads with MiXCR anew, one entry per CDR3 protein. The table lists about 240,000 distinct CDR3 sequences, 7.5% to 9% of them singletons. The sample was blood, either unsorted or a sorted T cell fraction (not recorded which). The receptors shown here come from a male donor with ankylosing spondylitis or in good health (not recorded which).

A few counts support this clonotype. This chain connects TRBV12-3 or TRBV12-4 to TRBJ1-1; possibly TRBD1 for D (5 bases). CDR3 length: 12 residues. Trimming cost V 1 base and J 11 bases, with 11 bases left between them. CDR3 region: CASSLESGGAFF. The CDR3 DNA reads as TGTGCCAGCAGTTTAGAGAGCGGGGGGGCTTTCTTT.

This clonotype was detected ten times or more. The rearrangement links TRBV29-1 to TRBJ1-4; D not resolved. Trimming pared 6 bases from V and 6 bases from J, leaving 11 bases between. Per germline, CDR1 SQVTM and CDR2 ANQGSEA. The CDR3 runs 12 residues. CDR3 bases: TGCAGCGTCCAGGCCGAGTATGAAAAACTGTTTTTT. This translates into CSVQAEYEKLFF.

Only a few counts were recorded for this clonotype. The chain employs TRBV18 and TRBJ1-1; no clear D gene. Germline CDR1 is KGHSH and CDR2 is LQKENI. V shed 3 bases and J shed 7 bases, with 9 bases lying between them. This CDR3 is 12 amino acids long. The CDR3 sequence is CASSPRSFEAFF. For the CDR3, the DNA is TGTGCCAGCTCACCCCGGTCCTTTGAAGCTTTCTTT.

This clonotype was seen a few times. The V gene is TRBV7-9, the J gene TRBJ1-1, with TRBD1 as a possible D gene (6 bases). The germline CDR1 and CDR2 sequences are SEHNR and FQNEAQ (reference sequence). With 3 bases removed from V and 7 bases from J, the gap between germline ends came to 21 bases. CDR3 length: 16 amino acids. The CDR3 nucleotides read TGTGCCAGCAGCTTCAGGGACATCAAGGTAGATGGTGAAGCTTTCTTT. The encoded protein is CASSFRDIKVDGEAFF.

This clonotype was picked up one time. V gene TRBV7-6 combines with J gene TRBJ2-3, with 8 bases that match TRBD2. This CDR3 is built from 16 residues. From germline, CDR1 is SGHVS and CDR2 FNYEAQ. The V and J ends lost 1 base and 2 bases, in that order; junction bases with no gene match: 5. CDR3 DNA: TGTGCCAGCAGCTTAGAGGGCGGGAGGTTCACAGATACGCAGTATTTT. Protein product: CASSLEGGRFTDTQYF. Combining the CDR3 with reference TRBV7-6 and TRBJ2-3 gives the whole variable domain GAGVSQSPRYKVTKRGQDVALRCDPISGHVSLYWYRQALGQGPEFLTYFNYEAQQDKSGLPNDRFSAERPEGSISTLTIQRTEQRDSAMYRCASSLEGGRFTDTQYFGPGTRLTVL.

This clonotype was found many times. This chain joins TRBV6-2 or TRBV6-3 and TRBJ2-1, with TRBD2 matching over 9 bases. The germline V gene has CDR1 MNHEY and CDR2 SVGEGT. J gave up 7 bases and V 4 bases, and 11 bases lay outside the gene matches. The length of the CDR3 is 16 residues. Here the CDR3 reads CASSSLGSGRGNEQFF. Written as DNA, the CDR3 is TGTGCCAGCAGTTCCTTGGGTAGCGGGAGAGGAAATGAGCAGTTCTTC.

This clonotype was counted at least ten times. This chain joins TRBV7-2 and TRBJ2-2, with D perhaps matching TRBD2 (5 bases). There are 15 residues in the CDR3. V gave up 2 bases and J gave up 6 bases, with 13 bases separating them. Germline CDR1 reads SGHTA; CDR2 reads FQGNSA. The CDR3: CASSLSSGVAGELFF. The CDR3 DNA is TGTGCCAGCAGCTTATCCAGCGGAGTAGCCGGGGAGCTGTTTTTT.

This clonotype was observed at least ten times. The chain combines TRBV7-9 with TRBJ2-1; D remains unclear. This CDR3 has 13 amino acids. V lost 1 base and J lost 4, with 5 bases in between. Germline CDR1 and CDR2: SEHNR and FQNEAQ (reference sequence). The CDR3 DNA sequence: TGTGCCAGCAGCTTAGGCGAGTACAATGAGCAGTTCTTC. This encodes CASSLGEYNEQFF. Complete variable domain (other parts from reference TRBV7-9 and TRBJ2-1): DTGVSQNPRHKITKRGQNVTFRCDPISEHNRLYWYRQTLGQGPEFLTYFQNEAQLEKSRLLSDRFSAERPKGSFSTLEIQRTEQGDSAMYLCASSLGEYNEQFFGPGTRLTVL.

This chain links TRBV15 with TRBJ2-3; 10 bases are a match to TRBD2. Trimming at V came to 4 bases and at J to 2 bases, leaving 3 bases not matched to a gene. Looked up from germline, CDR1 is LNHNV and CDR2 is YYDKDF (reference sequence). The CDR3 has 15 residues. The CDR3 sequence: CATSNLAGVTDTQYF. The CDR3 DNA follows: TGTGCCACCAGCAACCTAGCGGGAGTCACAGATACGCAGTATTTT.

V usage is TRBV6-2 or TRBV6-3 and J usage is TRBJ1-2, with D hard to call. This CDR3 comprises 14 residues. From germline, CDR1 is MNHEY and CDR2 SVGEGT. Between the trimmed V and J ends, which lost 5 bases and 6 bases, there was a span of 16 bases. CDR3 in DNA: TGTGCCAGCAGTGACCCAAAAAGAGAGGATGGCTACACCTTC. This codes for CASSDPKREDGYTF.

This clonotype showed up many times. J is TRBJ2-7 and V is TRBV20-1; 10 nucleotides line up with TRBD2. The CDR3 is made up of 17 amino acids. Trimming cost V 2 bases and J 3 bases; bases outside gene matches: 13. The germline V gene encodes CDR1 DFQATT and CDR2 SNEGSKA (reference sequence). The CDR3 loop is CSARPLGTSDRGYEQYF. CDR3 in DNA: TGCAGTGCTAGACCCCTCGGGACTAGCGATAGGGGCTACGAGCAGTACTTC.

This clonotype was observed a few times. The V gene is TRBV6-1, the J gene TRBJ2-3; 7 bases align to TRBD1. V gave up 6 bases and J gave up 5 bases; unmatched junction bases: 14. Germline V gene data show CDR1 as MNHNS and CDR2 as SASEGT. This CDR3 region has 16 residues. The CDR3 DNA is TGTGCCAGCAGCCGGAACTTGAGACAGGGTGGAGATACGCAGTATTTT. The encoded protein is CASSRNLRQGGDTQYF.

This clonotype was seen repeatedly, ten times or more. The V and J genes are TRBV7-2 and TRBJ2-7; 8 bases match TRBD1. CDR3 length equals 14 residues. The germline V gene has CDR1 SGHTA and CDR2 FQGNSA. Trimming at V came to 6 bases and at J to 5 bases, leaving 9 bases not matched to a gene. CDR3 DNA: TGTGCCAGCAGACCGAACGGACAGGGTGACGAGCAGTACTTC. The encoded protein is CASRPNGQGDEQYF.

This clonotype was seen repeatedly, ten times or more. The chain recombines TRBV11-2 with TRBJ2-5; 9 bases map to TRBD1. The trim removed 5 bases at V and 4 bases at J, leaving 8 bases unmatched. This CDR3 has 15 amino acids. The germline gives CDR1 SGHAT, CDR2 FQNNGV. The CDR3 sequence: CASSLGMTGGETQYF. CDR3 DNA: TGTGCCAGCAGCCTAGGGATGACAGGGGGAGAGACCCAGTACTTC.

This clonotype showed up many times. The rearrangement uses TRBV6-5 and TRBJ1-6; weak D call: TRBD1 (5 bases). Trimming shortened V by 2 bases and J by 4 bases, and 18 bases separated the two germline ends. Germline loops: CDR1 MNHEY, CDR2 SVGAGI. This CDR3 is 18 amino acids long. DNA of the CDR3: TGTGCCAGCAGTTACCGAAAAGGGGACGGCTCATATAATTCACCCCTCCACTTT. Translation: CASSYRKGDGSYNSPLHF.

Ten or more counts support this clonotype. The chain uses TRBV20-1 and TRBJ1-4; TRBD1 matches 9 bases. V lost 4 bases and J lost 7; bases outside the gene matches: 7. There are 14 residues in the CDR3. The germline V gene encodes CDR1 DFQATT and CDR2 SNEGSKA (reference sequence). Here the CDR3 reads CSAKVGTGSEKLFF. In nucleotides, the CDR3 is TGCAGTGCTAAAGTTGGGACAGGGTCTGAAAAACTGTTTTTT.

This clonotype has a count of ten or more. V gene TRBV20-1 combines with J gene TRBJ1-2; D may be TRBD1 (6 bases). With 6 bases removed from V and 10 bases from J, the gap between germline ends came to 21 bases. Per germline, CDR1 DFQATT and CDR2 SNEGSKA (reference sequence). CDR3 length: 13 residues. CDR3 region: CSAGGGRAAAYTF. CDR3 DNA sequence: TGCAGTGCAGGAGGGGGAAGGGCGGCAGCCTACACCTTC.

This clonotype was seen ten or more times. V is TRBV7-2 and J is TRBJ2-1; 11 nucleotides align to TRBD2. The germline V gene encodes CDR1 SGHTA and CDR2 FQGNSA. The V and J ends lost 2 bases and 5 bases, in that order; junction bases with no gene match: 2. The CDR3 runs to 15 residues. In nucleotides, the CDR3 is TGTGCCAGCAGCTTATTACTAGCGGGAGACAATGAGCAGTTCTTC. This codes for CASSLLLAGDNEQFF.

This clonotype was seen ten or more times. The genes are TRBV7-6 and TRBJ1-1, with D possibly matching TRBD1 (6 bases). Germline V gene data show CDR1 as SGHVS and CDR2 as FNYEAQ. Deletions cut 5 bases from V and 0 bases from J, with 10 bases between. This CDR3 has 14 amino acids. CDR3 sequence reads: CASSQGQLNTEAFF. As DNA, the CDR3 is TGTGCCAGCAGCCAAGGACAGTTGAACACTGAAGCTTTCTTT. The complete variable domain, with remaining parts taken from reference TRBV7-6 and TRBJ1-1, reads GAGVSQSPRYKVTKRGQDVALRCDPISGHVSLYWYRQALGQGPEFLTYFNYEAQQDKSGLPNDRFSAERPEGSISTLTIQRTEQRDSAMYRCASSQGQLNTEAFFGQGTRLTVV.